This TCR beta chain was observed in a study of blood T cell repertoires in COVID-19. Turning to the study itself: From T cells, B-cell-depleted T cells, or PBMCs came the material, which was cDNA or gDNA.

This clone is a singleton in its sample. Only in-frame clones appear in the TCRdb table, and some are missing; sequencing was by immunoSEQ multiplex PCR. Here the sample spans about 160,000 clones, 65% to 90% being singletons. Seattle-derived patients entered the study during active infection and were followed longitudinally. This sequence originates from a woman in her thirties or forties with COVID-19, enrolled during active disease. Specimen: peripheral blood.

CDR3 sequence (DNA): TGTGCCAGCAGCCTCGCTCCATCCAGGGGGACTGAAGCTTTCTTT. Translated, it gives CASSLAPSRGTEAFF. The chain is built from TRBV7-3 and TRBJ1-1, with 7 positions matching TRBD1. Trimming cost V 5 bases and J 5 bases; bases outside gene matches: 11. CDR1 and CDR2 from the germline V gene are SGHTA and FQGTGA. The CDR3 consists of 15 residues.